Here is one T cell receptor beta chain with its context. The sample belongs to a study of blood T cell repertoires in COVID-19. Study-wide context: T cells, B-cell-depleted T cells, or PBMCs provided the cDNA or gDNA that served as material.

The protocol was immunoSEQ multiplex PCR, while the TCRdb copy is restricted to in-frame clones and leaves out a portion. The sample consists of about 350,000 clones, approximately 89% of them appearing once. This clonotype originated in a woman aged 55-70 years with COVID-19, enrolled during active disease. What was sequenced was peripheral blood.

CDR3 residues: CASSPRGGPGGGTEAFF. The CDR3 nucleotides are TGTGCCAGCTCCCCGCGGGGGGGACCGGGAGGAGGCACTGAAGCTTTCTTT. The chain links TRBV18 to TRBJ1-1; perhaps TRBD1 as D (5 bases). Germline assignment: CDR1 KGHSH and CDR2 LQKENI. CDR3 size: 17 residues. Trimming removed 6 bases from V and 4 bases from J, with 24 bases in between. The full variable domain, in which reference TRBV18 and TRBJ1-1 provide the parts outside the CDR3, is NAGVMQNPRHLVRRRGQEARLRCSPMKGHSHVYWYRQLPEEGLKFMVYLQKENIIDESGMPKERFSAEFPKEGPSILRIQQVVRGDSAAYFCASSPRGGPGGGTEAFFGQGTRLTVV.